This T cell receptor (beta chain) is from a study of OX40 agonist ivuxolimab in advanced cancers. In the study overall: Ivuxolimab, which is an agonistic anti-OX40 (CD134) antibody, was administered to the patients.

Assay used: immunoSEQ multiplex PCR; TCRdb lists only in-frame clones, some missing. This sample has about 110,000 clones; 80% to 95% occur once, and the top ten carry around 0.7%. This clone was found once. The sequence was obtained from an adult with an advanced solid tumor such as melanoma, head and neck, liver or kidney cancer. Sample: CD4+ or CD8+ T cells sorted from blood, taken in a trial of the OX40 agonist ivuxolimab.

CDR3: CASSLGQGYYSNQPQHF. DNA of the CDR3: TGTGCCAGCAGCTTAGGACAGGGTTATTATAGCAATCAGCCCCAGCATTTT. J is TRBJ1-5 and V is TRBV7-4, with 7 nucleotides matching TRBD1. Germline-derived CDR1 and CDR2 are SGHVT and SQSDAQ. The J segment lost 0 bases and the V segment lost 1 base, leaving 6 bases of the junction unmatched. The CDR3 contains 17 residues.